This TCR beta chain was sequenced during a study of post-analysis software for immune sequencing data. Whole-study findings and limits: In patients, five or six TRBV segments were more frequent than in controls, with TRBV5-6, TRBV5-1 and TRBV20-1 among them.

This clonotype was counted many times. Its antigen is still unknown. The TCR beta cDNA libraries contained unique molecular identifiers. TCRdb processed the PCR reads anew with MiXCR; each CDR3 protein has one entry. The sample includes 250,000 to 300,000 distinct CDR3 sequences, just over 35% of them seen just once. V lost 7 bases and J lost 3, with 14 bases in between. The CDR3 runs to 14 residues. The V call is TRBV12-3 or TRBV12-4, the J call TRBJ2-3; D remains unclear. Sequences were obtained from blood. The sequence derives from a girl under 18 with multiple sclerosis. The CDR3 is CASNPRFPTDTQYF. In nucleotides, the CDR3 is TGTGCCAGCAATCCCCGGTTTCCTACAGATACGCAGTATTTT.